Presented here are 24 T cell receptor beta chains from one specimen sequenced in a study of early T cells in non-severe SARS-CoV-2 infection. Each CDR3 protein is one row after TCRdb ran MiXCR on the 5' RACE reads. The sample contains approximately 68,000 distinct CDR3 sequences, roughly a tenth of which appear only once. This specimen consisted of whole blood, obtained at baseline. The receptors stem from an adult who was a healthcare worker with PCR-confirmed SARS-CoV-2 infection or an uninfected control (not recorded which).

This clonotype was observed many times. This chain joins TRBV21-1 and TRBJ2-7; the DNA was not compared with TRBD1, the D call given in the table. TRBV21-1 is classified as a pseudogene. The CDR3 spans 18 residues. The CDR3 DNA reads TGTGCCAGCAGCATCACCCCTGATCCAGAGACAGGGCCCTACGAGCAGTACTTC. Translated: CASSITPDPETGPYEQYF.

In nucleotides, the CDR3 is TGTGCCAGCACGCCAGGGGGAAGATACGAGCAGTACTTC. Its translation: CASTPGGRYEQYF. The chain employs TRBV6-5 and TRBJ2-7; 7 bases align to TRBD1. This CDR3 has 13 amino acids. V dropped 7 bases and J dropped 4; count of bases not matched to a gene: 7. CDR1 and CDR2 from the germline V gene are MNHEY and SVGAGI.

Ten or more counts support this clonotype. The rearrangement uses TRBV24-1 and TRBJ2-3; D might be TRBD2 (5 bases). The CDR3 is 13 amino acids. Germline assignment: CDR1 KGHDR and CDR2 SFDVKD. The V and J ends lost 5 bases and 1 base respectively, with 6 bases between them. CDR3 loop: CATSGAGTDTQYF. The CDR3 nucleotides are TGTGCCACCAGTGGAGCGGGCACAGATACGCAGTATTTT.

This clonotype was counted at least ten times. This chain joins TRBV28 and TRBJ1-1; perhaps TRBD1 as D (5 bases). The CDR3 has 13 residues. V was clipped by 6 bases and J by 7 bases, with 15 bases between them. Germline CDR1 reads MDHEN; CDR2 reads SYDVKM. CDR3 sequence (DNA): TGTGCCAGCAGCCCCGGGGGAACATTTGAAGCTTTCTTT. It codes for CASSPGGTFEAFF.

J is TRBJ1-2 and V is TRBV25-1, with D perhaps matching TRBD1 (5 bases). The ends were cut back, 2 bases at V and 4 bases at J, with 8 bases in the middle. The CDR3 loop spans 13 amino acids. CDR1 and CDR2 from the germline V gene are MGHDK and SYGVNS. The CDR3 coding sequence is TGTGCCAGCAGTGAAGGAGGGGTCTATGGCTACACCTTC. This sequence encodes CASSEGGVYGYTF.

The gene calls are TRBV7-9 and TRBJ2-1; 10 bases align to TRBD1. V was pared by 4 bases and J by 8 bases, with 5 bases of the junction left unmatched. This CDR3 contains 14 residues. CDR1 is SEHNR, CDR2 FQNEAQ, per germline (reference sequence). CDR3 coding DNA: TGTGCCAGCAGCTCCCGACAGGGGGCGCATGAGCAGTTCTTC. It yields the protein CASSSRQGAHEQFF.

V is TRBV7-3 and J is TRBJ1-1; D gene unclear. V was cut by 5 bases and J by 1 base, with 11 bases left in between. Looked up from germline, CDR1 is SGHTA and CDR2 is FQGTGA. CDR3 size: 14 residues. In DNA form, the CDR3 reads TGTGCCAGCAGCCTCCTGGCGGGGAACACTGAAGCTTTCTTT. Translation: CASSLLAGNTEAFF.

The chain employs TRBV10-3 and TRBJ2-7; 14 bases match TRBD2. CDR1 is ENHRY and CDR2 is SYGVKD in the germline V gene. This CDR3 has 17 amino acids. V was clipped by 3 bases and J by 4 bases; unmatched bases: 8. The DNA for the CDR3 is TGTGCCATCAGTGATAGCGGACTAGCGGGGGGCCAATACGAGCAGTACTTC. Protein: CAISDSGLAGGQYEQYF.

The V gene is TRBV11-2, the J gene TRBJ1-5; D is perhaps TRBD1 (5 bases). Trimming pared 0 bases from V and 2 bases from J, leaving 14 bases between. The CDR3 extends over 17 amino acids. In germline, CDR1 is SGHAT, CDR2 FQNNGV. The DNA for the CDR3 is TGTGCCAGCAGCTTAGATAATATGGGGGTAGGCAATCAGCCCCAGCATTTT. Protein sequence: CASSLDNMGVGNQPQHF.

This sequence joins TRBV7-9 and TRBJ1-4; 8 nucleotides align to TRBD1. The germline gives CDR1 SEHNR, CDR2 FQNEAQ (reference sequence). V shed 3 bases and J 8 bases; nucleotides not matched to a gene: 8. CDR3 length: 15 residues. The CDR3, as DNA: TGTGCCAGCAGCTTGCAGGGGGCGCAAGGGGAAAAACTGTTTTTT. Residues: CASSLQGAQGEKLFF.

The chain employs TRBV5-1 and TRBJ1-4; the D is unclear. Deletions cut 3 bases from V and 7 bases from J, with 10 bases between. Germline V gene lookup returns CDR1 SGHRS and CDR2 YFSETQ. The CDR3 consists of 13 residues. CDR3 residues: CASSSRTGEKLFF. The CDR3 nucleotides are TGCGCCAGCAGCTCCCGGACCGGTGAAAAACTGTTTTTT. The variable domain in full, with the rest retrieved from reference TRBV5-1 and TRBJ1-4, is KAGVTQTPRYLIKTRGQQVTLSCSPISGHRSVSWYQQTPGQGLQFLFEYFSETQRNKGNFPGRFSGRQFSNSRSEMNVSTLELGDSALYLCASSSRTGEKLFFGSGTQLSVL.

This clonotype was observed at least ten times. The gene calls are TRBV11-2 and TRBJ2-3; 15 bases are a match to TRBD2. V was pared by 4 bases and J by 6 bases, with 8 bases of the junction left unmatched. The CDR3 is made up of 17 amino acids. Germline-derived CDR1 and CDR2 are SGHAT and FQNNGV. The CDR3 reads CASSSGTSGGNRDTQYF. CDR3 nucleotides: TGTGCCAGCAGCTCCGGGACTAGCGGGGGGAATCGGGATACGCAGTATTTT.

This clonotype was seen at least ten times. The rearrangement uses TRBV20-1 and TRBJ1-1, with TRBD1 as a possible D gene (6 bases). The V gene's germline CDR1 is DFQATT and CDR2 SNEGSKA (reference sequence). The CDR3 totals 15 residues. Trimming took 1 base from V and 4 from J, leaving 16 bases between them. CDR3 residues: CSARGRGTIITEAFF. The CDR3 DNA reads as TGCAGTGCTAGAGGTAGGGGGACGATTATCACTGAAGCTTTCTTT.

At least ten counts were recorded for this clonotype. V gene TRBV7-2 combines with J gene TRBJ1-5, with TRBD1 identical over 9 bases. The CDR3 length is 15 residues. V was clipped by 11 bases and J by 1 base; unmatched bases: 9. Germline V gene sequence: CDR1 SGHTA, CDR2 FQGNSA. The CDR3 sequence is CAQTGGATSNQPQHF. CDR3 nucleotides: TGTGCCCAAACAGGGGGCGCAACAAGCAATCAGCCCCAGCATTTT.

The chain couples TRBV20-1 to TRBJ1-6, with TRBD1 identical over 9 bases. Losses at the gene ends were 3 bases for V and 8 bases for J; bases not matched to a gene: 5. This CDR3 spans 14 amino acids. Germline V gene lookup returns CDR1 DFQATT and CDR2 SNEGSKA (reference sequence). CDR3 sequence (DNA): TGCAGTGCTAGTACCGGACAGGGGTATTCACCCCTCCACTTT. This translates into CSASTGQGYSPLHF.

V gene TRBV7-6 combines with J gene TRBJ2-1; 10 nucleotides match TRBD1. Germline values: CDR1 SGHVS, CDR2 FNYEAQ. Losses at the gene ends were 5 bases for V and 7 bases for J; bases not matched to a gene: 8. CDR3 length: 15 residues. CDR3 nucleotides: TGTGCCAGCAGCCTCGGACAGGGGGTTCGGAATGAGCAGTTCTTC. Its protein product is CASSLGQGVRNEQFF.

The table lists this clonotype with many counts. V is TRBV11-2 and J is TRBJ2-5; D remains unclear. In germline, CDR1 is SGHAT, CDR2 FQNNGV. The V end was cut by 1 base, the J end by 5 bases, with 11 bases between. The CDR3 has 14 amino acids. CDR3 sequence reads: CASSLGSGRETQYF. CDR3 DNA sequence: TGTGCCAGCAGCTTAGGCTCAGGACGGGAGACCCAGTACTTC.

This clonotype was recorded a few times. V gene TRBV6-1 combines with J gene TRBJ2-6, with a weak D call TRBD1 (5 bases). The germline V gene has CDR1 MNHNS and CDR2 SASEGT. V was trimmed by 5 bases and J by 4 bases, leaving 12 bases between them. The CDR3 loop spans 15 amino acids. CDR3 amino acids: CASSLKGSGANVLTF. The CDR3 bases are TGTGCCAGCAGTTTAAAGGGGTCCGGGGCCAACGTCCTGACTTTC.

The chain employs TRBV5-4 and TRBJ1-1; D unresolved. CDR3 length equals 14 residues. V was clipped by 0 bases and J by 1 base, with 7 bases between them. Germline-derived CDR1 and CDR2 are SGHNT and YYREEE (reference sequence). CDR3 sequence: CASSLAGTNTEAFF. The CDR3 coding sequence is TGTGCCAGCAGCTTGGCCGGAACGAACACTGAAGCTTTCTTT. Using reference TRBV5-4 and TRBJ1-1 for the parts outside the CDR3, the full variable domain is ETGVTQSPTHLIKTRGQQVTLRCSSQSGHNTVSWYQQALGQGPQFIFQYYREEENGRGNFPPRFSGLQFPNYSSELNVNALELDDSALYLCASSLAGTNTEAFFGQGTRLTVV.

J is TRBJ1-2 and V is TRBV24-1, with TRBD1 matching over 10 bases. The germline gives CDR1 KGHDR, CDR2 SFDVKD. V was pared by 6 bases and J by 2 bases, with 5 bases of the junction left unmatched. CDR3 length: 15 amino acids. This chain's CDR3 is CATSPGTGVNYGYTF. As DNA, the CDR3 is TGTGCCACCAGTCCCGGGACAGGGGTGAACTATGGCTACACCTTC.

The chain has TRBV20-1 and TRBJ1-1; D is undetermined. This CDR3 comprises 13 residues. Trimming cost V 6 bases and J 8 bases, with 19 bases left between them. Per the germline V gene, CDR1 is DFQATT and CDR2 is SNEGSKA (reference sequence). The CDR3 sequence: CSALRELQREAFF. The CDR3 DNA is TGCAGTGCCCTAAGGGAACTGCAGAGAGAAGCTTTCTTT.

This clonotype was observed a few times. This chain uses TRBV6-2 or TRBV6-3 with TRBJ2-3, with TRBD2 matching 9 bases. V trimming: 2 bases; J trimming: 9 bases; junction bases outside the gene matches: 3. Germline loops: CDR1 MNHEY, CDR2 SVGEGT. This CDR3 is built from 13 residues. The CDR3 protein is CASSYAGGPTQYF. CDR3 sequence (DNA): TGTGCCAGCAGTTACGCGGGGGGGCCCACGCAGTATTTT.

In its sample, this clonotype was seen a few times. The chain is built from TRBV7-8 and TRBJ1-2; D is uncertain. Germline lookup yields CDR1 SGHVS and CDR2 FQNEAQ. Trimming removed 5 bases from V and 1 base from J, with 14 bases in between. This CDR3 contains 15 residues. This chain's CDR3 is CASSPPVAFNYGYTF. CDR3 DNA sequence: TGTGCCAGCAGCCCCCCAGTCGCATTTAACTATGGCTACACCTTC.

This clonotype has ten or more counts. The chain employs TRBV11-2 and TRBJ2-1; no reliable D call. V lost 6 bases and J lost 0, with 6 bases in between. Germline loops: CDR1 SGHAT, CDR2 FQNNGV. The CDR3 sequence is 13 residues long. The CDR3 sequence is CASSHSSYNEQFF. The CDR3 DNA reads as TGTGCCAGCAGTCATAGCTCCTACAATGAGCAGTTCTTC.